The next 16 T cell receptor beta chains were all read from a single sample in a study of shared clonotypes between healthy human individuals. This table comes from immunoSEQ multiplex PCR, and its TCRdb copy is limited to in-frame clones, with some not included. The sample has 490,000 or so clones; over 60% are singletons. The sample consisted of PBMCs. The receptors here all came from a woman aged 40 to 50 in good health. Some clones in this sample may be carry-over from other donors' samples.

The chain carries TRBV5-1 and TRBJ2-3; tentative D call: TRBD1 (7 bases). V shed 0 bases and J shed 2 bases, with 13 bases lying between them. This CDR3 region has 16 residues. The germline CDR1 and CDR2 sequences are SGHRS and YFSETQ. Written as DNA, the CDR3 is TGCGCCAGCAGCTTGGAGGGCAGGGGGGCCACAGATACGCAGTATTTT. Residues: CASSLEGRGATDTQYF.

This clone is classed as medium-sized. The chain links TRBV7-6 to TRBJ2-1; 13 positions match TRBD2. The junction had 10 bases not matched to a gene; V was cut back by 5 bases and J by 0 bases. CDR1 and CDR2 (germline): SGHVS, FNYEAQ. The CDR3 length is 19 residues. The chain's CDR3 is CASSRGALAGGSSYNEQFF. The CDR3 nucleotides read TGTGCCAGCAGCCGGGGGGCACTAGCGGGAGGGAGCTCCTACAATGAGCAGTTCTTC.

This clone was observed a single time. DNA for the CDR3: TGTGCCAGCAGCTTAGCGCGGACTAGCGAGGCCTACGAGCAGTACTTC. It is translated as CASSLARTSEAYEQYF. The chain has TRBV7-2 and TRBJ2-7; 9 bases fit TRBD2. Germline trimming cut 0 bases from V and 2 bases from J; bases unmatched to any gene: 5. CDR1 and CDR2 (germline): SGHTA, FQGNSA. The CDR3 spans 16 residues.

As for this clone: This sequence is one base from a far larger clone and is likely a read error. This sample includes further DNA sequences coding for the same CDR3. The chain recombines TRBV4-2 with TRBJ2-7, with 7 nucleotides matching TRBD2. The germline V gene has CDR1 LGHNA and CDR2 YNFKEQ. V was clipped by 0 bases and J by 7 bases; unmatched bases: 15. The CDR3 sequence is 17 residues long. CDR3 loop: CASSQDKGLVNYGEQYF. CDR3 coding DNA: TGTGCCAGCAGCCAAGATAAAGGACTAGTGAATTATGGTGAGCAGTACTTC.

V usage is TRBV4-3 and J usage is TRBJ1-5, with D uncertain. The CDR3 sequence is 13 residues long. Between the trimmed V and J ends, which lost 0 bases and 7 bases, there was a span of 7 bases. Germline lookup yields CDR1 LGHNA and CDR2 YSLEER. The CDR3 nucleotides are TGCGCCAGCAGCCAAGATACGGAGCAGCCCCAGCATTTT. It is translated as CASSQDTEQPQHF.

The V gene is TRBV27, the J gene TRBJ1-3; D might be TRBD1 (6 bases). CDR3 length: 18 amino acids. V lost 10 bases, J lost 0 bases, and 25 bases lay in between. In germline, CDR1 is MNHEY, CDR2 SMNVEV (reference sequence). Here the CDR3 DNA reads TGTGCCATCCTGGGGGCGATCAGTGAACACCACTCTGGAAACACCATATATTTT. This gives the protein CAILGAISEHHSGNTIYF.

The V gene is TRBV29-1, the J gene TRBJ2-7; TRBD1 matches 7 bases. Germline CDR1 and CDR2: SQVTM and ANQGSEA. The ends lost 3 bases at V and 2 bases at J; junction bases unmatched: 4. The CDR3 totals 13 residues. The CDR3, as DNA: TGCAGCGTTGAGGGACAGCTAGCCTACGAGCAGTACTTC. Translation gives CSVEGQLAYEQYF.

This chain joins TRBV10-3 and TRBJ1-2, with TRBD1 as a possible D gene (5 bases). The CDR3 has 13 amino acids. Between the trimmed V and J ends, which lost 3 bases and 4 bases, there was a span of 9 bases. The germline V gene encodes CDR1 ENHRY and CDR2 SYGVKD. The CDR3 region is CAISDFGGYGYTF. In DNA form, the CDR3 reads TGTGCCATCAGTGATTTTGGGGGCTATGGCTACACCTTC.

The chain is built from TRBV5-6 and TRBJ2-7; 7 nucleotides agree with TRBD2. J was trimmed by 2 bases and V by 6 bases; bases with no gene match: 11. The germline V gene encodes CDR1 SGHDT and CDR2 YYEEEE. CDR3 length: 15 residues. Here the CDR3 reads CASTRWWEGTYEQYF. CDR3 nucleotide sequence: TGTGCCAGCACTCGATGGTGGGAGGGGACCTACGAGCAGTACTTC.

This clone was observed many times. The CDR3 is CATARRVQETQYF. The CDR3 DNA reads as TGTGCCACCGCCCGGAGGGTGCAAGAGACCCAGTACTTC. The V and J genes are TRBV15 and TRBJ2-5; tentatively, D is TRBD2 (6 bases). Germline CDR1 LNHNV, CDR2 YYDKDF (reference sequence). Trimming stripped 8 bases from V and 2 bases from J, with 12 bases between. CDR3 length: 13 amino acids.

This clone came up a few times. This chain joins TRBV7-6 and TRBJ2-1; the match to TRBD2 covers 7 bases. Germline loops: CDR1 SGHVS, CDR2 FNYEAQ. CDR3 size: 16 residues. Trimming took 5 bases from V and 3 from J; bases not matched to a gene: 10. The CDR3 nucleotides read TGTGCCAGCAGCCCTACAGCGGGGTGGGGCTACAATGAGCAGTTCTTC. It encodes CASSPTAGWGYNEQFF.

The chain is built from TRBV27 and TRBJ2-7; no reliable D call. The CDR3 contains 15 residues. V was shortened by 3 bases and J by 3 bases, with 15 bases between the two germline ends. The germline CDR1 and CDR2 sequences are MNHEY and SMNVEV (reference sequence). This chain's CDR3 is CASSLSFVGNYEQYF. The CDR3 DNA is TGTGCCAGCAGTTTGAGCTTTGTGGGGAACTACGAGCAGTACTTC.

The rearrangement links TRBV18 to TRBJ2-3; 11 bases are a match to TRBD2. Germline V gene sequence: CDR1 KGHSH, CDR2 LQKENI. The trim removed 3 bases at V and 1 base at J, leaving 3 bases unmatched. The CDR3 runs to 16 residues. CDR3 nucleotide sequence: TGTGCCAGCTCACCGTTACTAGCGGGGGGCACAGATACGCAGTATTTT. This codes for CASSPLLAGGTDTQYF. The full variable domain, with the rest looked up from reference TRBV18 and TRBJ2-3, is NAGVMQNPRHLVRRRGQEARLRCSPMKGHSHVYWYRQLPEEGLKFMVYLQKENIIDESGMPKERFSAEFPKEGPSILRIQQVVRGDSAAYFCASSPLLAGGTDTQYFGPGTRLTVL.

A single count supports this clone. The V call is TRBV19, the J call TRBJ2-7; 11 positions match TRBD2. The germline CDR1 and CDR2 sequences are LNHDA and SQIVND (reference sequence). Trimming took 4 bases from V and 5 from J; bases not matched to a gene: 4. CDR3 length: 14 residues. CDR3 DNA: TGTGCCAGTAGTACGACTAGCGGGACCGACGAGCAGTACTTC. Translated: CASSTTSGTDEQYF.

The genes are TRBV30 and TRBJ2-7, with TRBD2 identical over 7 bases. From germline, CDR1 is GTSNPN and CDR2 SVGIG (reference sequence). CDR3 length: 14 residues. The V gene end was trimmed by 1 base and the J gene end by 5 bases; junction bases not matched to a gene: 8. CDR3 in DNA: TGTGCCTGGAGTGGGACTAGTCTGAGGGACGAGCAGTACTTC. Its translation is CAWSGTSLRDEQYF.

The chain couples TRBV10-2 to TRBJ2-2, with no clear D. This CDR3 is 13 amino acids long. Trimming shortened V by 3 bases and J by 3 bases, and 5 bases separated the two germline ends. Germline V gene data show CDR1 as WSHSY and CDR2 as SAAADI. DNA for the CDR3: TGCGCCAGCAGTGAATGGGACACCGGGGAGCTGTTTTTT. Translation: CASSEWDTGELFF.